Presented here are 10 T cell receptor beta chains from one specimen sequenced in a study of graft-versus-host responses after intestinal transplantation. Repertoires were generated with immunoSEQ multiplex PCR, while TCRdb's copy carries only in-frame clones and drops some. The sample lists around 76,000 clones, about 94% occurring once. These receptors lack a known antigen. Sequenced here: unstimulated CD8+ T cells sorted from spleen or lymph node cells, sampled before intestinal transplant. Receptor source: a human donor who received an intestinal transplant.

In its sample, this clone was seen once. The chain carries TRBV27 and TRBJ2-7, with D possibly being TRBD1 (5 bases). CDR3 length: 14 residues. CDR1 and CDR2 from the germline V gene are MNHEY and SMNVEV (reference sequence). Trimming removed 1 base at V and 2 bases at J, with 9 bases between. CDR3 nucleotide sequence: TGTGCCAGCAGTTTATTTCAAGGGGCCTACGAGCAGTACTTC. It encodes CASSLFQGAYEQYF.

This clone was found a few times. In nucleotides, the CDR3 is TGTGCCAGCAGCTTTCCTCCCGGACAGGATCTTGAAAAACTGTTTTTT. Translated: CASSFPPGQDLEKLFF. V usage is TRBV7-9 and J usage is TRBJ1-4, with 7 bases that match TRBD1. The V gene end was trimmed by 3 bases and the J gene end by 7 bases; junction bases not matched to a gene: 11. CDR3 length: 16 residues. The germline gives CDR1 SEHNR, CDR2 FQNEAQ (reference sequence).

The chain recombines TRBV18 with TRBJ2-1; D gene uncertain. The CDR3 length is 13 residues. Germline lookup yields CDR1 KGHSH and CDR2 LQKENI. The V and J ends lost 6 bases and 8 bases respectively, with 14 bases between them. The CDR3 is CASSLTPQDEQFF. DNA for the CDR3: TGTGCCAGCTCGCTGACTCCGCAGGATGAGCAGTTCTTC. Drawing the rest from reference TRBV18 and TRBJ2-1, the complete variable domain is NAGVMQNPRHLVRRRGQEARLRCSPMKGHSHVYWYRQLPEEGLKFMVYLQKENIIDESGMPKERFSAEFPKEGPSILRIQQVVRGDSAAYFCASSLTPQDEQFFGPGTRLTVL.

The chain joins TRBV28 to TRBJ2-7; no clear D. V lost 5 bases and J lost 3, with 5 bases in between. This CDR3 has 11 residues. CDR1 and CDR2 from the germline V gene are MDHEN and SYDVKM. The CDR3 nucleotides read TGTGCCAGCAGTCCCAACTACGAGCAGTACTTC. It specifies CASSPNYEQYF.

The chain couples TRBV4-1 to TRBJ2-7; TRBD2 agrees at 7 bases. V shed 0 bases, J shed 4 bases, and the junction held 12 bases outside the gene matches. The CDR3 is made up of 17 amino acids. Germline CDR1 and CDR2: MGHRA and YSYEKL. CDR3 DNA: TGCGCCAGCAGCCAAGATGCCCCTAGCGGCGGGATTTACGAGCAGTACTTC. Protein sequence: CASSQDAPSGGIYEQYF.

This clone was seen just once. The V and J genes are TRBV6-5 and TRBJ2-7; D is uncertain. Germline lookup yields CDR1 MNHEY and CDR2 SVGAGI. This CDR3 is built from 11 residues. The V and J ends lost 7 bases and 0 bases respectively, with 4 bases between them. The CDR3 loop reads CASINSYEQYF. In DNA form, the CDR3 reads TGTGCCAGCATCAACTCCTACGAGCAGTACTTC.

The rearrangement uses TRBV6-1 and TRBJ2-7; D uncertain. CDR3 length equals 13 residues. From germline, CDR1 is MNHNS and CDR2 SASEGT. Between the trimmed V and J ends, which lost 2 bases and 6 bases, there was a span of 11 bases. The CDR3, as DNA: TGTGCCAGCAGTGAATGGGCTCCGGGCGAGCAGTACTTC. Its translation: CASSEWAPGEQYF.

V usage is TRBV19 and J usage is TRBJ2-1; 13 bases align to TRBD2. This CDR3 comprises 12 residues. After removal of 9 bases from V and 11 bases from J, the junction contained 4 bases not matched to a gene. Germline V gene lookup returns CDR1 LNHDA and CDR2 SQIVND (reference sequence). CDR3 nucleotides: TGTGCCAGCAGACTAGCGGGAGGACAGCAGTTCTTC. This encodes CASRLAGGQQFF. The full variable domain, completed using reference TRBV19 and TRBJ2-1, is DGGITQSPKYLFRKEGQNVTLSCEQNLNHDAMYWYRQDPGQGLRLIYYSQIVNDFQKGDIAEGYSVSREKKESFPLTVTSAQKNPTAFYLCASRLAGGQQFFGPGTRLTVL.

This sequence joins TRBV19 and TRBJ2-1; tentative D call: TRBD2 (6 bases). The CDR3 contains 14 residues. Trimming stripped 4 bases from V and 5 bases from J, with 12 bases between. Germline loops: CDR1 LNHDA, CDR2 SQIVND (reference sequence). CDR3 in DNA: TGTGCCAGTAGTACCTCCGGGACTCACAATGAGCAGTTCTTC. This encodes CASSTSGTHNEQFF. The full variable domain, with the rest looked up from reference TRBV19 and TRBJ2-1, is DGGITQSPKYLFRKEGQNVTLSCEQNLNHDAMYWYRQDPGQGLRLIYYSQIVNDFQKGDIAEGYSVSREKKESFPLTVTSAQKNPTAFYLCASSTSGTHNEQFFGPGTRLTVL.

With regard to this clone: In the same sample, other DNA sequences code for this CDR3. The gene calls are TRBV7-9 and TRBJ2-6; D may correspond to TRBD1 or TRBD2 (6 bases each). V was clipped by 5 bases and J by 0 bases, with 14 bases between them. The CDR3 covers 17 residues. Germline lookup yields CDR1 SEHNR and CDR2 FQNEAQ (reference sequence). CDR3 protein: CASSVGGLSSGANVLTF. The CDR3 DNA reads as TGTGCCAGCAGCGTAGGGGGGCTTAGCTCTGGGGCCAACGTCCTGACTTTC.